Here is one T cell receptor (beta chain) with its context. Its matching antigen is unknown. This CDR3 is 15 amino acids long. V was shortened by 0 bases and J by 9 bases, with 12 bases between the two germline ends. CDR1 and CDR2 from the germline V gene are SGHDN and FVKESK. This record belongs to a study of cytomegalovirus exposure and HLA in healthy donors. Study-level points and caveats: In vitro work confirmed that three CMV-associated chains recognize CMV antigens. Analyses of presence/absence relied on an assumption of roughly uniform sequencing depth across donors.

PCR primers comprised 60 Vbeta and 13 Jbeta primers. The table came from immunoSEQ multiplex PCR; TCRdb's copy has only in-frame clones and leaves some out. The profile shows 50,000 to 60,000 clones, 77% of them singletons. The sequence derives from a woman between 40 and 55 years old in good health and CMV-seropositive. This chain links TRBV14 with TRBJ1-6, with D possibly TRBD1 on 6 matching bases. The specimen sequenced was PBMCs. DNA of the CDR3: TGTGCCAGCAGCCAAGACCCCGCAGGGGTTTCACCCCTCCACTTT. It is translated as CASSQDPAGVSPLHF. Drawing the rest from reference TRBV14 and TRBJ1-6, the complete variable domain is EAGVTQFPSHSVIEKGQTVTLRCDPISGHDNLYWYRRVMGKEIKFLLHFVKESKQDESGMPNNRFLAERTGGTYSTLKVQPAELEDSGVYFCASSQDPAGVSPLHFGNGTRLTVT.